Shown below are 32 T cell receptor beta chains from a single sample sequenced in a study of T cell changes during pregnancy in multiple sclerosis. TCRdb keeps only in-frame clones here, not all; method: immunoSEQ multiplex PCR. The sample includes roughly 29,000 clones, less than 90% of them seen just once. Sample: CD8+ T cells from peripheral blood mononuclear cells, taken before pregnancy. The source of these receptors is a female donor with multiple sclerosis, enrolled in a pregnancy study.

This chain connects TRBV10-3 to TRBJ1-1; D ambiguous. The V end was cut by 2 bases, the J end by 4 bases, with 11 bases between. The CDR3 covers 14 residues. Germline V CDR1 and CDR2: ENHRY, SYGVKD. The CDR3 DNA is TGTGCCATCAGTGAGCTAGGAGGACCCACTGAAGCTTTCTTT. Its translation is CAISELGGPTEAFF.

The chain recombines TRBV4-1 with TRBJ1-6; no reliable D call. CDR3 length: 14 residues. The ends were cut back, 1 base at V and 7 bases at J, with 8 bases in the middle. Germline CDR1 MGHRA, CDR2 YSYEKL. The CDR3 sequence: CASSQVLPNSPLHF. DNA for the CDR3: TGCGCCAGCAGCCAAGTCCTCCCGAATTCACCCCTCCACTTT.

The chain links TRBV9 to TRBJ2-2; no clear D. Germline V gene sequence: CDR1 SGDLS, CDR2 YYNGEE. Between the trimmed V and J ends, which lost 4 bases and 1 base, there was a span of 17 bases. The CDR3 runs 17 residues. The CDR3 coding sequence is TGTGCCAGCAGCACCCACCCTGCAGACTTGAACACCGGGGAGCTGTTTTTT. This encodes CASSTHPADLNTGELFF.

The CDR3 spells CASAQDYNEQFF. The CDR3 nucleotides read TGTGCCAGTGCCCAGGATTACAATGAGCAGTTCTTC. The rearrangement uses TRBV27 and TRBJ2-1; no firm D call. The CDR3 is 12 residues long. The germline V and J ends were trimmed by 9 bases and 4 bases, with 10 bases remaining between them. Germline V CDR1 and CDR2: MNHEY, SMNVEV (reference sequence).

This sequence joins TRBV6-1 and TRBJ1-5, with TRBD1 identical over 7 bases. Germline-derived CDR1 and CDR2 are MNHNS and SASEGT. The CDR3 has 14 residues. V shed 6 bases and J 7 bases; nucleotides not matched to a gene: 9. For the CDR3, the DNA is TGTGCCAGCAGGGAGACAGGGTCGGGGCAGCCCCAGCATTTT. This gives the protein CASRETGSGQPQHF.

This chain connects TRBV4-1 to TRBJ1-2; 8 bases are shared with TRBD1. In germline, CDR1 is MGHRA, CDR2 YSYEKL. This CDR3 has 15 amino acids. After removal of 0 bases from V and 10 bases from J, the junction contained 10 bases not matched to a gene. DNA of the CDR3: TGCGCCAGCAGCCAAGATATTGACAGGGGAAGAGTCTACACCTTC. Its protein product is CASSQDIDRGRVYTF.

V is TRBV11-2 and J is TRBJ2-1; D gene unclear. This CDR3 is built from 15 residues. V dropped 2 bases and J dropped 5 bases, with 13 bases sitting between them. Germline V gives CDR1 SGHAT, CDR2 FQNNGV. Here the CDR3 reads CASSLTPTPNNEQFF. CDR3 DNA sequence: TGTGCCAGCAGCTTAACCCCTACGCCGAACAATGAGCAGTTCTTC.

This clone was found once. This chain uses TRBV19 with TRBJ1-2; TRBD1 might be the D (5 bases). This CDR3 comprises 13 residues. Trimming removed 7 bases from V and 2 bases from J, with 11 bases in between. CDR1 LNHDA and CDR2 SQIVND come from the germline V gene (reference sequence). The DNA of the CDR3 is TGTGCCAGTATGAGGCAGGGCAACTATGGCTACACCTTC. Protein: CASMRQGNYGYTF.

The V gene is TRBV6-5, the J gene TRBJ2-7, with D tentatively TRBD2 (6 bases). CDR1 MNHEY and CDR2 SVGAGI come from the germline V gene. Trimming took 0 bases from V and 6 from J, leaving 12 bases between them. This CDR3 is 14 amino acids long. Here the CDR3 reads CASSYSREVLEQYF. CDR3 DNA: TGTGCCAGCAGTTACTCGAGGGAGGTGCTCGAGCAGTACTTC.

The rearrangement links TRBV11-2 to TRBJ2-5; tentative D call: TRBD1 (5 bases). This CDR3 region has 14 residues. V lost 1 base to trimming and J lost 5 bases, with 11 bases between them. Germline values: CDR1 SGHAT, CDR2 FQNNGV. CDR3 DNA: TGTGCCAGCAGCTTAGTAGGGGCTATGGAGACCCAGTACTTC. Translated, it gives CASSLVGAMETQYF.

V usage is TRBV7-3 and J usage is TRBJ2-1, with 8 bases aligning to TRBD2. Germline V gives CDR1 SGHTA, CDR2 FQGTGA. The V and J ends lost 1 base and 9 bases, in that order; junction bases with no gene match: 8. This CDR3 has 15 amino acids. The CDR3 reads CASSLKRGTQIEQFF. CDR3 bases: TGTGCCAGCAGCTTAAAGCGGGGGACCCAAATTGAGCAGTTCTTC. Drawing the rest from reference TRBV7-3 and TRBJ2-1, the complete variable domain is GAGVSQTPSNKVTEKGKYVELRCDPISGHTALYWYRQSLGQGPEFLIYFQGTGAADDSGLPNDRFFAVRPEGSVSTLKIQRTERGDSAVYLCASSLKRGTQIEQFFGPGTRLTVL.

As DNA, the CDR3 is TGCGCCAGCAGCCAAGCTGTTGAACTGAACCCCGCTCCCTCTGGAAACACCATATATTTT. Amino acids: CASSQAVELNPAPSGNTIYF. The V and J genes are TRBV4-3 and TRBJ1-3; D call uncertain. Trimming shortened V by 1 base and J by 0 bases, and 22 bases separated the two germline ends. Per germline, CDR1 LGHNA and CDR2 YSLEER. CDR3 length: 20 amino acids.

By sample share, this clone is medium-sized. V and J are TRBV19 and TRBJ1-3, with D uncertain. V was shortened by 8 bases and J by 0 bases, with 14 bases between the two germline ends. The CDR3 runs to 15 residues. Germline loops: CDR1 LNHDA, CDR2 SQIVND (reference sequence). The CDR3 reads CASVSPASSGNTIYF. CDR3 nucleotides: TGTGCCAGTGTATCCCCTGCTAGCTCTGGAAACACCATATATTTT.

In its sample, this clone was seen once. This chain connects TRBV7-6 to TRBJ1-3, with 9 bases lining up with TRBD1. The V gene end was trimmed by 5 bases and the J gene end by 0 bases; junction bases not matched to a gene: 11. The CDR3 is 18 residues long. CDR1 and CDR2 (germline): SGHVS, FNYEAQ. As DNA, the CDR3 is TGTGCCAGCAGCCTCGGGACAGGGCTAGGTATCTCTGGAAACACCATATATTTT. This sequence encodes CASSLGTGLGISGNTIYF.

The chain has TRBV4-2 and TRBJ2-3; TRBD2 aligns across 9 bases. CDR3 size: 16 residues. V dropped 0 bases and J dropped 4; count of bases not matched to a gene: 5. Germline assignment: CDR1 LGHNA and CDR2 YNFKEQ. DNA of the CDR3: TGTGCCAGCAGCCAAGATGCGGGCGGGGGGGCAGATACGCAGTATTTT. Its translation is CASSQDAGGGADTQYF.

This chain uses TRBV13 with TRBJ2-2; unclear D gene. V lost 5 bases and J lost 4, with 11 bases in between. This CDR3 contains 14 residues. The germline V gene has CDR1 PRHDT and CDR2 FYEKMQ (reference sequence). The CDR3 loop reads CASSPTPGTGELFF. DNA of the CDR3: TGTGCCAGCAGCCCTACCCCGGGCACCGGGGAGCTGTTTTTT. Looking up the rest from reference TRBV13 and TRBJ2-2 gives the full variable domain: AAGVIQSPRHLIKEKRETATLKCYPIPRHDTVYWYQQGPGQDPQFLISFYEKMQSDKGSIPDRFSAQQFSDYHSELNMSSLELGDSALYFCASSPTPGTGELFFGEGSRLTVL.

The chain combines TRBV7-9 with TRBJ1-4; D perhaps matches TRBD1 (6 bases). V lost 6 bases, J lost 3 bases, and 20 bases lay in between. Germline CDR1 is SEHNR and CDR2 is FQNEAQ (reference sequence). The CDR3 is 17 amino acids. This CDR3 is CASSQTGQGWANEKLFF. CDR3 nucleotide sequence: TGTGCCAGCAGTCAGACCGGGCAGGGGTGGGCTAATGAAAAACTGTTTTTT.

The chain is built from TRBV27 and TRBJ2-1, with D possibly being TRBD1 (5 bases). CDR1 is MNHEY, CDR2 SMNVEV, per germline (reference sequence). This CDR3 is 12 amino acids long. Trimming cost V 6 bases and J 10 bases, with 13 bases left between them. The CDR3 nucleotides read TGTGCCAGCAGGAAAAGGGGTTGGGAGCAGTTCTTC. This sequence encodes CASRKRGWEQFF.

The chain links TRBV7-9 to TRBJ1-1, with 9 bases identical to TRBD1. With V trimmed by 5 bases and J by 4 bases, 8 bases remained unmatched. The germline gives CDR1 SEHNR, CDR2 FQNEAQ (reference sequence). This CDR3 is 15 amino acids long. For the CDR3, the DNA is TGTGCCAGCAGCCCGCCTCTGACAGGGGGCACTGAAGCTTTCTTT. It encodes CASSPPLTGGTEAFF.

V and J are TRBV6-6 and TRBJ2-1; TRBD2 is a possible D gene (6 bases). The CDR3 totals 11 residues. CDR1 MNHNY and CDR2 SVGAGI come from the germline V gene (reference sequence). V was pared by 10 bases and J by 13 bases, with 17 bases between. CDR3 DNA sequence: TGTGCCAAAGTAGGGCCCGGGGGACAGTTCTTC. This codes for CAKVGPGGQFF.

This clone was found once. The rearrangement joins TRBV9 to TRBJ2-5; D gene uncertain. The CDR3 has 13 residues. The ends were cut back, 1 base at V and 4 bases at J, with 8 bases in the middle. Germline lookup yields CDR1 SGDLS and CDR2 YYNGEE. CDR3 amino acids: CASSVITGETQYF. CDR3 DNA sequence: TGTGCCAGCAGCGTAATAACGGGAGAGACCCAGTACTTC. Full variable domain (missing parts from reference TRBV9 and TRBJ2-5): DSGVTQTPKHLITATGQRVTLRCSPRSGDLSVYWYQQSLDQGLQFLIQYYNGEERAKGNILERFSAQQFPDLHSELNLSSLELGDSALYFCASSVITGETQYFGPGTRLLVL.

This clone is medium-sized in the sample. V is TRBV6-4 and J is TRBJ2-2; TRBD1 aligns across 8 bases. This CDR3 region has 15 residues. Trimming took 4 bases from V and 5 from J; bases not matched to a gene: 6. Germline lookup yields CDR1 MRHNA and CDR2 SNTAGT. DNA of the CDR3: TGTGCCAGCAGTGTTCAGGGGGCAGATACCGGGGAGCTGTTTTTT. Translating it yields CASSVQGADTGELFF.

The chain links TRBV5-5 to TRBJ2-3, with D unresolved. Germline V CDR1 and CDR2: SGHKS, YYEKEE (reference sequence). The CDR3 length is 14 residues. V dropped 5 bases and J dropped 1 base, with 11 bases sitting between them. CDR3 protein: CASRLYRRTDTQYF. The CDR3 DNA follows: TGTGCCAGCAGGCTATACAGACGCACAGATACGCAGTATTTT.

This rearrangement joins TRBV12-2 to TRBJ2-5; the table's D call TRBD2 went unverified against the DNA. TRBV12-2 is marked as a pseudogene. The CDR3 has 17 residues. In nucleotides, the CDR3 is TGTGCAAGTCGCCCGAGCGCTATCGGGCGGGGCGTAGGGACCCAGTACTTC. This codes for CASRPSAIGRGVGTQYF.

The rearrangement links TRBV4-1 to TRBJ2-1, with a possible D match to TRBD2 (7 bases). This CDR3 contains 16 residues. CDR1 is MGHRA, CDR2 YSYEKL, per germline. Trimming took 1 base from V and 9 from J, leaving 19 bases between them. CDR3 in amino acids: CASSQGGAGAGSEQFF. The CDR3 DNA sequence: TGCGCCAGCAGCCAAGGGGGTGCGGGGGCAGGGTCTGAGCAGTTCTTC.

Only one count was recorded for this clone. V gene TRBV19 combines with J gene TRBJ1-1, with D perhaps matching TRBD1 (5 bases). Germline V gene data show CDR1 as LNHDA and CDR2 as SQIVND (reference sequence). V was cut by 5 bases and J by 3 bases, with 10 bases left in between. The CDR3 is 13 residues long. Here the CDR3 reads CASSFGRDTEAFF. CDR3 DNA sequence: TGTGCCAGTAGTTTCGGCAGGGACACTGAAGCTTTCTTT.

This clone was found once. The chain couples TRBV19 to TRBJ2-4, with TRBD1 matching over 10 bases. J was trimmed by 6 bases and V by 1 base; bases with no gene match: 6. The CDR3 runs 16 residues. Germline lookup yields CDR1 LNHDA and CDR2 SQIVND (reference sequence). The DNA of the CDR3 is TGTGCCAGTAGTATAGGGACAGGGGGTTGGGGAAACATTCAGTACTTC. Amino acid sequence: CASSIGTGGWGNIQYF.

The J gene is TRBJ1-4, the V gene TRBV19; D unclear. V lost 1 base and J lost 2, with 8 bases in between. This CDR3 region has 15 residues. CDR1 LNHDA and CDR2 SQIVND come from the germline V gene (reference sequence). CDR3 amino acids: CASSIGRVTNEKLFF. The CDR3 bases are TGTGCCAGTAGTATAGGACGGGTGACTAATGAAAAACTGTTTTTT.

V gene TRBV6-5 combines with J gene TRBJ1-4; maybe TRBD1 (5 bases). Trimming removed 0 bases at V and 6 bases at J, with 8 bases between. The CDR3 is 14 residues long. Germline V gene lookup returns CDR1 MNHEY and CDR2 SVGAGI. The CDR3 here is CASSYSRDYEKLFF. The CDR3 DNA is TGTGCCAGCAGTTACTCTCGGGACTATGAAAAACTGTTTTTT.

The V call is TRBV11-2, the J call TRBJ1-1; D is undetermined. The germline V and J ends were trimmed by 5 bases and 0 bases, with 13 bases remaining between them. CDR1 and CDR2 (germline): SGHAT, FQNNGV. The CDR3 consists of 15 residues. The CDR3 DNA follows: TGTGCCAGCAGCCCATGGGAGGGAATGAACACTGAAGCTTTCTTT. Encoded protein: CASSPWEGMNTEAFF.

V and J are TRBV9 and TRBJ1-1; possible D gene TRBD1, 6 bases. V was trimmed by 3 bases and J by 5 bases, leaving 11 bases between them. This CDR3 spans 13 amino acids. CDR1 SGDLS and CDR2 YYNGEE come from the germline V gene. Written as DNA, the CDR3 is TGTGCCAGCAGCGCTTACCAGGGGACTGAAGCTTTCTTT. Protein sequence: CASSAYQGTEAFF. The variable domain in full, with the rest retrieved from reference TRBV9 and TRBJ1-1, is DSGVTQTPKHLITATGQRVTLRCSPRSGDLSVYWYQQSLDQGLQFLIQYYNGEERAKGNILERFSAQQFPDLHSELNLSSLELGDSALYFCASSAYQGTEAFFGQGTRLTVV.

V is TRBV19 and J is TRBJ2-5, with 12 positions matching TRBD1. Germline-derived CDR1 and CDR2 are LNHDA and SQIVND (reference sequence). The ends lost 3 bases at V and 4 bases at J; junction bases unmatched: 3. The CDR3 is made up of 15 amino acids. CDR3 nucleotides: TGTGCCAGTAGTATGGGACAGGGGGCTGGAGAGACCCAGTACTTC. This encodes CASSMGQGAGETQYF.